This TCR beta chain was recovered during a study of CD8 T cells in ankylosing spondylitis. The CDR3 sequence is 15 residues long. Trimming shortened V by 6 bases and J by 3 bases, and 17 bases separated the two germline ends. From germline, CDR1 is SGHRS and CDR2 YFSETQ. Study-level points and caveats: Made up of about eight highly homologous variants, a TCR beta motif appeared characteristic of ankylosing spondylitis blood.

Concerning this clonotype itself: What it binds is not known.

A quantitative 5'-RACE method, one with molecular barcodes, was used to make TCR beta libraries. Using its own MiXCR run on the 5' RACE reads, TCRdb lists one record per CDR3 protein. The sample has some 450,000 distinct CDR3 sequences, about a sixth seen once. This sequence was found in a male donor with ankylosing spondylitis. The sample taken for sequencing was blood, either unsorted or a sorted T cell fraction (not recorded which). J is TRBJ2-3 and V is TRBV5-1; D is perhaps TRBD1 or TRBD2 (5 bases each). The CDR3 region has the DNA TGCGCCAGCACCCTATCCGGGACGAATACAGATACGCAGTATTTT. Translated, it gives CASTLSGTNTDTQYF.